Listed below are T cell receptor beta chains from one sample, sequenced in a study of shared clonotypes between healthy human individuals. Sequencing used immunoSEQ multiplex PCR; TCRdb keeps in-frame clones, though not all of them. Of hundreds of thousands of clones in the sample, roughly 96% were seen once. Sequenced: naive CD8+ T cells sorted from blood. These receptors were obtained from a woman younger than 45 in good health. Each CDR3 is given with its conserved first and last residue. A D gene is named only where the DNA matches it firmly. Expanded clones are given a class, and other clones once, few, many or no size at all.

>TRBJ2-7|TRBV2|.|.|10
TGTGCCAGCGGGGTCCACGAGCAGTACTTC
CASGVHEQYF
>TRBJ2-7|TRBV11-2|TRBD1|.|15
TGTGCCAGCACCGCGGCCGGGACAGGGCGTTACGAGCAGTACTTC
CASTAAGTGRYEQYF
>TRBJ1-2|TRBV28|.|.|13
TGTGCCAGCAGTTTAATTACGTCGGCTGGCTACACCTTC
CASSLITSAGYTF
>TRBJ2-1|TRBV2|.|.|17
TGTGCCAGCAGTGAGTTTAGCGGCGTCACGCGATACAATGAGCAGTTCTTC
CASSEFSGVTRYNEQFF
>TRBJ1-5|TRBV7-2|.|.|15
TGTGCCAGCAGCCCCCTGGGACCTAAGGCTCAGCCCCAGCATTTT
CASSPLGPKAQPQHF
>TRBJ1-4|TRBV30|.|.|16
TGTGCCTGGGTCTCTCCACAGTGGGACGCTAATGAAAAACTGTTTTTT
CAWVSPQWDANEKLFF
>TRBJ1-2|TRBV29-1|.|.|13
TGCAGCGTTGATTTTTCGGGGTTGTATGGCTACACCTTC
CSVDFSGLYGYTF
>TRBJ2-2|TRBV27|.|once|16
TGTGCCAGCAGTCCGTCGCAGCTATCGGTGACCGGGGAGCTGTTTTTT
CASSPSQLSVTGELFF
>TRBJ2-2|TRBV4-1|TRBD2|.|16
TGCGCCAGCAGCCACACTAAGGGACTAGCGAGCGGGGAGCTGTTTTTT
CASSHTKGLASGELFF
>TRBJ1-5|TRBV27|TRBD1|.|15
TGTGCCAGCAGCTGGACAGGGGGCGGCAATCAGCCCCAGCATTTT
CASSWTGGGNQPQHF
>TRBJ2-7|TRBV11-1|.|.|13
TGTGCCAGCAGCTTAGGGTCAACCTACGAGCAGTACTTC
CASSLGSTYEQYF
>TRBJ2-7|TRBV2|TRBD1|.|14
TGTGCCAGCAGTGAGACAGGGACCGCCTACGAGCAGTACTTC
CASSETGTAYEQYF
>TRBJ2-7|TRBV7-9|.|.|14
TGTGCCAGCAGCTTAGAACCCCTCCCCGACGAGCAGTACTTC
CASSLEPLPDEQYF
>TRBJ1-3|TRBV5-6|.|.|14
TGTGCCAGCAGCTTGTTAGGGGCCCGAAACACCATATATTTT
CASSLLGARNTIYF
>TRBJ2-7|TRBV5-4|TRBD2|once|15
TGTGCCAGCAGCTTGGCCTCTAGCGGGAGGTACGAGCAGTACTTC
CASSLASSGRYEQYF
>TRBJ2-2|TRBV10-2|.|.|13
TGCGCCAGCAGTGATTGGAACACCGGGGAGCTGTTTTTT
CASSDWNTGELFF
>TRBJ1-5|TRBV19|.|.|15
TGTGCCAGTAGTAGTTTAGTTTATAGCAATCAGCCCCAGCATTTT
CASSSLVYSNQPQHF
>TRBJ2-1|TRBV29-1|TRBD1|.|13
TGCAGCGTTACTGACAGGGGCTACAATGAGCAGTTCTTC
CSVTDRGYNEQFF
>TRBJ1-1|TRBV29-1|.|once|10
TGCAGCGTAGGGGGGGGGAAAGCTTTCTTT
CSVGGGKAFF
>TRBJ2-2|TRBV28|TRBD2|once|17
TGTGCCAGCAGTTCAACAGGACTAGCGGGAAACACCGGGGAGCTGTTTTTT
CASSSTGLAGNTGELFF
>TRBJ1-2|TRBV4-1|.|.|17
TGCGCCAGCAGCCAAGATTTCGGGCAGCTAGCTAACTATGGCTACACCTTC
CASSQDFGQLANYGYTF
>TRBJ2-2|TRBV19|TRBD1|.|17
TGTGCCAGTAGTATAGATCCGAACAGGGGGCTCTCCGGGGAGCTGTTTTTT
CASSIDPNRGLSGELFF
>TRBJ2-7|TRBV11-3|.|.|13
TGTGCCAGCAGCTCGGGATTTTGGGCCGAGCAGTACTTC
CASSSGFWAEQYF
>TRBJ1-1|TRBV28|.|.|13
TGTGCCAGCATAAGGGATGGGAACACTGAAGCTTTCTTT
CASIRDGNTEAFF
>TRBJ1-1|TRBV30|.|.|15
TGTGCCTGGAGTAACTTCGGTGGCTCTGGGTCTGAAGCTTTCTTT
CAWSNFGGSGSEAFF
>TRBJ2-7|TRBV6-5|TRBD2|.|15
TGTGCCAGCAGTTACTCCAGGACTAGTTCCTACGAGCAGTACTTC
CASSYSRTSSYEQYF
>TRBJ2-7|TRBV5-1|TRBD2|.|15
TGCGCCAGCAGCCGGTCTGGGCGGGAGGGCAACGAGCAGTACTTC
CASSRSGREGNEQYF
>TRBJ2-1|TRBV28|.|.|15
TGTGCCAGCAGTTTATTTCAGAGCTCCTACAATGAGCAGTTCTTC
CASSLFQSSYNEQFF
>TRBJ2-7|TRBV28|.|once|14
TGTGCCAGCAGTTACGACGGGCTCTCCTACGAGCAGTACTTC
CASSYDGLSYEQYF
>TRBJ2-3|TRBV28|TRBD1|.|16
TGTGCCAGCAGTTTTGGATCGGGACAGAACGGAGATACGCAGTATTTT
CASSFGSGQNGDTQYF
>TRBJ2-7|TRBV9|.|.|13
TGTGCCAGCAGCCCCGAAGGGGGCTACGAGCAGTACTTC
CASSPEGGYEQYF
>TRBJ2-1|TRBV7-3|TRBD2|.|16
TGTGCCAGCAGCCCAAACGGACTAGCGGGTTACAATGAGCAGTTCTTC
CASSPNGLAGYNEQFF
>TRBJ1-2|TRBV6-1|.|.|14
TGTGCCAGCAGTGAGCAGGTCCTTAACTATGGCTACACCTTC
CASSEQVLNYGYTF
>TRBJ2-7|TRBV28|TRBD2|.|19
TGTGCCAGCAGCCCCACGGGACTAGCGGGTGGTTCTTGGCCCTACGAGCAGTACTTC
CASSPTGLAGGSWPYEQYF
>TRBJ2-7|TRBV27|.|.|14
TGTGCCAGCAGTTTCGCCGACAGCGGGTACGAGCAGTACTTC
CASSFADSGYEQYF
>TRBJ2-3|TRBV7-3|.|.|15
TGTGCCAGAACGCATGCGGGATGGGGCACAGATACGCAGTATTTT
CARTHAGWGTDTQYF
>TRBJ2-5|TRBV11-2|TRBD2|.|15
TGTGCCAGCAGCTCTAGACTAGCGGGGAGGGAGACCCAGTACTTC
CASSSRLAGRETQYF
>TRBJ1-6|TRBV19|.|.|14
TGTGCCAGTAGTACAGAAATTGGGAATTCACCCCTCCACTTT
CASSTEIGNSPLHF
>TRBJ2-5|TRBV13|.|.|13
TGTGCCAGCAGCTTTTTGGGGCAAGAGACCCAGTACTTC
CASSFLGQETQYF
>TRBJ1-1|TRBV28|.|.|14
TGTGCCAGCCAAGTGGACGATGAGAACACTGAAGCTTTCTTT
CASQVDDENTEAFF
>TRBJ2-3|TRBV29-1|TRBD2|.|12
TGCAGCGTTGAAGTCGGCGGGAGAACGCAGTATTTT
CSVEVGGRTQYF
>TRBJ2-7|TRBV19|.|.|10
TGTGCCAGTAGTATCCCGGCGACGTACTTC
CASSIPATYF
>TRBJ2-3|TRBV5-4|TRBD2|.|16
TGTGCCAGCAGCCCACCTGGGGAAGCGGGACCGGATACGCAGTATTTT
CASSPPGEAGPDTQYF
>TRBJ2-7|TRBV7-9|.|.|13
TGTGCCAGCAGCTTATATTCACGGAACGAGCAGTACTTC
CASSLYSRNEQYF
>TRBJ2-7|TRBV19|.|.|15
TGTGCCAGTAGTATTGTGCCAACGAGCTCCTACGAGCAGTACTTC
CASSIVPTSSYEQYF
>TRBJ2-3|TRBV29-1|.|once|13
TGCAGCGTTTCTTCGACAAGCACAGATACGCAGTATTTT
CSVSSTSTDTQYF
>TRBJ2-2|TRBV30|TRBD2|once|16
TGTGCCTGGAGTGTGGGACTAGCGGGAGGCCGGTGGGAGCTGTTTTTT
CAWSVGLAGGRWELFF
>TRBJ2-3|TRBV5-1|.|once|14
TGCGCCAGCATGAGGGTAGCGGATCTGGATACGCAGTATTTT
CASMRVADLDTQYF
>TRBJ2-7|TRBV27|.|.|13
TGTGCCAGCAGTCTGGGTCCCTCCTACGAGCAGTACTTC
CASSLGPSYEQYF
>TRBJ2-1|TRBV7-9|TRBD2|.|15
TGTGCCAGCCGCGGATCCGGGACTACTTACAATGAGCAGTTCTTC
CASRGSGTTYNEQFF
>TRBJ2-1|TRBV27|TRBD2|.|15
TGTGCCAGCAGTCAGGGACTAGCGGGTTACAATGAGCAGTTCTTC
CASSQGLAGYNEQFF
>TRBJ2-7|TRBV5-6|.|.|14
TGTGCCAGCAGCCATTCGGAGGTTACCTACGAGCAGTACTTC
CASSHSEVTYEQYF
>TRBJ2-7|TRBV27|TRBD1|.|16
TGTGCCAGCAGTTTATCGCGCGGGACAGGGTTCCACGAGCAGTACTTC
CASSLSRGTGFHEQYF
>TRBJ2-5|TRBV25-1|TRBD2|.|16
TGTGCCAGCAGTGAACCCGGACTAGCGGGGCAAGAGACCCAGTACTTC
CASSEPGLAGQETQYF
>TRBJ2-5|TRBV28|.|.|14
TGTGCCAGCAGTTTATTAGGAGACCAAGAGACCCAGTACTTC
CASSLLGDQETQYF
>TRBJ2-2|TRBV7-9|TRBD2|.|16
TGTGCCAGCAGCTTATCGGGGGAGGGCCTTGCCGGGGAGCTGTTTTTT
CASSLSGEGLAGELFF
>TRBJ2-6|TRBV28|TRBD1|once|19
TGTGCCAGCACCCAAGCCCGGGACAGGTTGTCTCTGGGGACCAACGTCCTGACTTTC
CASTQARDRLSLGTNVLTF